This T cell receptor beta chain was obtained from a study of blood T cell repertoires in COVID-19. The authors' processing: Cell counts per sample came from amplifying reference gene primers. Here immunoSEQ multiplex PCR was the method, and the copy in TCRdb shows in-frame clones only, minus some. The V and J calls and clone size are taken from that table; D and trimming were inferred from the DNA. This sample has under 200,000 clones, with approximately 86% found just once. The CDR3 is 14 amino acids. The germline V gene has CDR1 SNHLY and CDR2 FYNNEI. The V and J ends lost 5 bases and 2 bases, in that order; junction bases with no gene match: 1.

The rearrangement links TRBV2 to TRBJ2-5; TRBD1 aligns across 11 bases. Material for sequencing was peripheral blood. This clonotype originated in a man in his 60s with COVID-19, enrolled during active disease. CDR3 protein: CASSRDRGQETQYF. DNA of the CDR3: TGTGCCAGCAGTAGGGACAGGGGGCAAGAGACCCAGTACTTC.